This record concerns one TCR beta chain sequence. This clone came up a few times. What this receptor recognizes is not known. The sample holds no much larger clone one base away, and base qualities are not on file. For commercial TCRB immunosequencing, roughly 0.5 micrograms of biopsy DNA were submitted for each sample. CDR3 regions were amplified from genomic DNA by Adaptive Biotechnology using a two-step, amplification bias-controlled multiplex PCR. Primers covering every V and J gene segment were used in the first PCR, while barcodes and Illumina adapters were added in the second PCR. An Illumina instrument was used to sequence the CDR3 libraries. Processing in the source paper ran as follows. The analysis used both the pipelines supplied by the vendor and custom analysis of the raw data in R/Bioconductor with R version 3.3.0. Clonality, which ranges from 0 to 1, was calculated as the inverse of the normalised Shannon entropy across all productive clones. High-frequency clones were defined as the share of the repertoire taken up by the top 100 clones, keeping only clones that passed a 95% confidence test. Repertoire diversity was measured with the Simpson index, and overlap between samples was measured with the Morisita-Horn index. TCRdb took over this immuneACCESS table, retaining in-frame rearrangements with V and J assigned. Such tables are incomplete; in checked studies, under half of the missing clones stem from an unresolved V gene, and the remainder is unexplained. The D gene and trimming were derived from the DNA, and the V and J assignments and clone size from that table. Here the sample has about 6,600 clones; more than 70% occur a single time. The top ten clones comprise 9% to 10% of the sample.

These data come from a study of T cell repertoires in ileal Crohn's disease (dated by TCRdb to the late 2010s). In the study overall: Median disease duration was roughly eight years, and about 36% of patients were identified as active smokers at the time of surgery. Roughly half of the patients were given postoperative therapy, with approximately 18 on anti-TNF agents and 10 to 12 on thiopurines. Every patient underwent surgery because of a complication, which was stricturing disease in roughly 60% of cases and penetrating disease in roughly 39%. A total of around 150 mucosal samples from 57 patients were sequenced, with samples obtained at several locations on the surgical specimen and at postoperative endoscopy. TCR repertoire analysis was done in some 60 Crohn's disease patients from a prospective multicentre cohort. A Rutgeerts score above i0 was used to define endoscopic postoperative recurrence. The study was conducted in parallel with a multicentre cohort that was designed to identify predictors of early endoscopic recurrence following ileocolonic resection. Study-level results and caveats: Patients who were active smokers at surgery had a significantly higher proportion of clonal expansions than non-smokers (around 24% vs 18%, p=0.02). Endoscopic recurrence was found to be associated with higher high-frequency clone percentages at surgery, and recurrence was observed in all patients with clonality above 26.8% (18/57). Only a subgroup of patients, of unstated size, had mucosal CD4 and CD8 T cells sorted and sequenced. Sorted CD8 T cells carried more high-frequency clones than CD4 T cells, suggesting mucosal expansions were mainly CD8.

Adults with ileal or ileocolonic Crohn's disease for whom ileocolonic resection was indicated were considered eligible. Before DNA extraction, whole ileal mucosal biopsies were kept frozen at -80 degrees C. Genomic DNA was extracted from frozen whole biopsies using a TRizol-based method and was quantified with a NanoDrop 2000 spectrophotometer. Sequencing was carried out using ileal tissue. The TCR originated in an adult with Crohn's disease.

In nucleotide form, the sequence is TGTGCCAGCAGTAAAGGGGTGGCTAGCACCAACACCGGGGAGCTGTTTTTT. Its protein product is CASSKGVASTNTGELFF. The sequence is built from TRBV6-1 and TRBJ2-2; the D gene could be TRBD1 or TRBD2, each one agreeing over 5 bases. CDR1 and CDR2 are read off the germline V gene as MNHNS and SASEGT. V loses 5 bases of germline sequence and J loses 2 bases, and the interval between the two ends is 18 bases. The CDR3 spans 17 residues, from the cysteine through the phenylalanine. Kept here is only the CDR3 DNA, which spans 51 bases and is read in frame from base 1.